One and the same sample provided the 12 T cell receptor beta chains below, sequenced in a study of shared clonotypes between healthy human individuals. Libraries were prepared by immunoSEQ multiplex PCR; TCRdb keeps only in-frame clonotypes and omits some of them. In the table there are fewer than 500,000 clones, approximately 79% of which are singletons. Material for sequencing was PBMCs. The receptors originated from a woman aged 40 to 50 in good health. Some clones in this sample may be carry-over from other donors' samples.

The chain couples TRBV11-2 to TRBJ2-7; TRBD1 is a possible D gene (5 bases). The CDR3 covers 14 residues. The V end was cut by 5 bases, the J end by 0 bases, with 11 bases between. The germline CDR1 and CDR2 sequences are SGHAT and FQNNGV. The CDR3 nucleotides are TGTGCCAGCAGCCCTCGAAGGGGCTCCTACGAGCAGTACTTC. This gives the protein CASSPRRGSYEQYF.

V and J are TRBV7-2 and TRBJ1-2, with a tentative D call TRBD1 (5 bases). V dropped 0 bases and J dropped 14 bases, with 13 bases sitting between them. The CDR3 contains 12 residues. CDR1 and CDR2 from the germline V gene are SGHTA and FQGNSA. CDR3 in DNA: TGTGCCAGCAGCTTAGCGCTCGGGGCTTCTACCTTC. Its protein is CASSLALGASTF.

This clone was seen a handful of times. CDR3 DNA: TGTGCCAGCAATAGGGGGCCGGACCAGCCCCAGCATTTT. This translates into CASNRGPDQPQHF. The chain joins TRBV28 to TRBJ1-5; TRBD1 agrees at 7 bases. Germline assignment: CDR1 MDHEN and CDR2 SYDVKM. This CDR3 contains 13 residues. J gave up 7 bases and V 7 bases, and 7 bases lay outside the gene matches.

This clone appeared a few times. The chain couples TRBV5-6 to TRBJ1-4; D is uncertain. V lost 6 bases to trimming and J lost 7 bases, with 13 bases between them. CDR1 SGHDT and CDR2 YYEEEE come from the germline V gene. The CDR3 loop spans 13 amino acids. The chain's CDR3 is CASTKIGSEKLFF. Written as DNA, the CDR3 is TGTGCCAGCACCAAAATAGGGAGTGAAAAACTGTTTTTT. Looking up the rest from reference TRBV5-6 and TRBJ1-4 gives the full variable domain: DAGVTQSPTHLIKTRGQQVTLRCSPKSGHDTVSWYQQALGQGPQFIFQYYEEEERQRGNFPDRFSGHQFPNYSSELNVNALLLGDSALYLCASTKIGSEKLFFGSGTQLSVL.

V is TRBV28 and J is TRBJ2-7, with 7 bases matching TRBD1. This CDR3 has 15 amino acids. Germline V gene data show CDR1 as MDHEN and CDR2 as SYDVKM. Trimming took 6 bases from V and 9 from J; bases not matched to a gene: 17. In nucleotides, the CDR3 is TGTGCCAGCAGCCCCGGAGACAGGGATGTGGTCGGGCAGTACTTC. Its translation is CASSPGDRDVVGQYF.

The chain recombines TRBV30 with TRBJ1-2; D gene unclear. This CDR3 region has 13 residues. Trimming shortened V by 1 base and J by 5 bases, and 11 bases separated the two germline ends. Germline loops: CDR1 GTSNPN, CDR2 SVGIG (reference sequence). The CDR3 sequence: CAWSEGREYGYTF. For the CDR3, the DNA is TGTGCCTGGAGTGAGGGCCGGGAGTATGGCTACACCTTC.

The rearrangement joins TRBV7-8 to TRBJ2-7, with D hard to call. The germline CDR1 and CDR2 sequences are SGHVS and FQNEAQ. Trimming removed 2 bases from V and 6 bases from J, with 17 bases in between. The CDR3 runs to 15 residues. In DNA, the CDR3 is TGTGCCAGCAGCTTAAGGCTGGGTCCGAGCTCCGAGCAGTACTTC. This codes for CASSLRLGPSSEQYF.

The gene calls are TRBV30 and TRBJ2-5, with D maybe TRBD1 (5 bases). The ends were cut back, 2 bases at V and 5 bases at J, with 15 bases in the middle. CDR3 length equals 14 residues. Germline CDR1 reads GTSNPN; CDR2 reads SVGIG (reference sequence). The CDR3 reads CAWSIKGLRETQYF. The CDR3, as DNA: TGTGCCTGGAGTATAAAGGGGCTCCGGGAGACCCAGTACTTC. The full variable domain, rest sourced from reference TRBV30 and TRBJ2-5, is SQTIHQWPATLVQPVGSPLSLECTVEGTSNPNLYWYRQAAGRGLQLLFYSVGIGQISSEVPQNLSASRPQDRQFILSSKKLLLSDSGFYLCAWSIKGLRETQYFGPGTRLLVL.

This clone was recorded at least ten times. The chain carries TRBV11-2 and TRBJ2-1, with D uncertain. Germline CDR1 reads SGHAT; CDR2 reads FQNNGV. The CDR3 runs to 15 residues. Trimming took 2 bases from V and 6 from J, leaving 14 bases between them. The CDR3: CASSLLLIGLNEQFF. In DNA, the CDR3 is TGTGCCAGCAGCTTACTCTTGATAGGGCTCAATGAGCAGTTCTTC.

The rearrangement uses TRBV11-2 and TRBJ2-1; D is perhaps TRBD2 (6 bases). The V end lost 0 bases, the J end lost 2 bases, and 17 bases lay between the germline ends. This CDR3 has 18 amino acids. Per germline, CDR1 SGHAT and CDR2 FQNNGV. The CDR3 protein is CASSLDIGASATYNEQFF. The CDR3 coding sequence is TGTGCCAGCAGCTTAGATATTGGGGCTAGCGCAACCTACAATGAGCAGTTCTTC.

A single count supports this clone. The V gene is TRBV5-1, the J gene TRBJ2-1; D not resolved. CDR3 size: 15 residues. The germline CDR1 and CDR2 sequences are SGHRS and YFSETQ. V lost 1 base and J lost 0, with 8 bases in between. CDR3 region: CASSLRQSSYNEQFF. CDR3 DNA sequence: TGCGCCAGCAGCTTGAGGCAGAGCTCCTACAATGAGCAGTTCTTC.

This clone was seen a handful of times. This chain uses TRBV7-7 with TRBJ2-2; no clear D gene. CDR1 is SSHAT and CDR2 is FNYEAQ in the germline V gene (reference sequence). The CDR3 has 14 amino acids. V was shortened by 5 bases and J by 4 bases, with 11 bases between the two germline ends. Written as DNA, the CDR3 is TGTGCCAGCAGCCCAGGACCGGCCACCGGGGAGCTGTTTTTT. Protein sequence: CASSPGPATGELFF. Based on the CDR3 plus reference TRBV7-7 and TRBJ2-2, the full variable domain is GAGVSQSPRYKVTKRGQDVTLRCDPISSHATLYWYQQALGQGPEFLTYFNYEAQPDKSGLPSDRFSAERPEGSISTLTIQRTEQRDSAMYRCASSPGPATGELFFGEGSRLTVL.